This T cell receptor beta chain was recorded in a study of yellow fever vaccine responses in identical twins. Study-wide results and caveats: Twins' vaccine T cell responses were reported to seem partly convergent and partly personalized.

Of note for this clonotype: No antigen is known for it.

Using its own MiXCR run on the RT-PCR reads, TCRdb lists one record per CDR3 protein. The sample holds about 14,000 distinct CDR3 sequences, approximately 84% seen once. CDR1 is MGHRA, CDR2 YSYEKL, per germline. Trimming cost V 1 base and J 7 bases, with 8 bases left between them. CDR3 length: 13 amino acids. This sequence joins TRBV4-1 and TRBJ1-5; D not resolved. This receptor was obtained from a woman aged 18-29 years who received the yellow fever vaccine. Material: T cells from blood (PBMCs), unsorted or a sorted subset (not recorded which), obtained before or after yellow fever vaccination (not recorded which). The CDR3 coding sequence is TGCGCCAGCAGCCAAGGGGAGAGGCAGCCCCAGCATTTT. It specifies CASSQGERQPQHF.